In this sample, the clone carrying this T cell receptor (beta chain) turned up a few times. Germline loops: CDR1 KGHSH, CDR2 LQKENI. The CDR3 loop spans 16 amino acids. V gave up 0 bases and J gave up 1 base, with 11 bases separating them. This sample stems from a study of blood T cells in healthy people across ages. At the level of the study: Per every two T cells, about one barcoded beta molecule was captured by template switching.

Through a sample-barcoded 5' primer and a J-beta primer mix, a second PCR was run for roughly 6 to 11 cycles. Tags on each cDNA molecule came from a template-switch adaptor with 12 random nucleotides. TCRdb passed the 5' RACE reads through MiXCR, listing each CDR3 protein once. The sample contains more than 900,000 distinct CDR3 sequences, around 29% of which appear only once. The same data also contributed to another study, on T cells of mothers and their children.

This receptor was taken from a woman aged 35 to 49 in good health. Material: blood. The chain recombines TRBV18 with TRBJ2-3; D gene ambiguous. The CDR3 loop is CASSPPIGTGTDTQYF. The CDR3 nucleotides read TGTGCCAGCTCACCACCAATTGGCACAGGCACAGATACGCAGTATTTT. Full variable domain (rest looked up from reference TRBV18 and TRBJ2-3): NAGVMQNPRHLVRRRGQEARLRCSPMKGHSHVYWYRQLPEEGLKFMVYLQKENIIDESGMPKERFSAEFPKEGPSILRIQQVVRGDSAAYFCASSPPIGTGTDTQYFGPGTRLTVL.